This is a list of T cell receptor beta chains from one sample in a study of radiotherapy plus CTLA-4 blockade in lung cancer. Data came from immunoSEQ multiplex PCR; TCRdb stores just in-frame clones and leaves some out. Altogether 45,000 or so clones are present, more than 70% being singletons, with the ten largest covering 11%. Sequenced here: peripheral blood, sampled from a patient treated with radiotherapy plus ipilimumab. These receptors all stem from a human donor with non-small cell lung cancer who had stable disease on radiotherapy plus ipilimumab. Each CDR3 is given with its conserved first and last residue. A D gene is named only where the DNA matches it firmly. A row's size may be missing; if present it is once, few, many or a size class.

>NA|TRBV11-2|TRBD1|TRBJ1-6
TGTGCCAGCAGCCAAGAGGACAGGCTTTTCTCACCCCTCCACTTT
CASSQEDRLFSPLHF
>NA|TRBV6-1|NA|TRBJ1-4
TGTGCCAGCAGTGAAGCCACGGGAGGAGGGGAAAAACTGTTTTTT
CASSEATGGGEKLFF
>NA|TRBV5-1|TRBD1|TRBJ2-5
TGCGCCAGCAGCACCAGACTTGTTCGGCAGGGGGCGGGGGAGACCCAGTACTTC
CASSTRLVRQGAGETQYF
>NA|TRBV5-4|TRBD1|TRBJ1-1
TGTGCCAGCAGCTCCGGGACAGGGCCCATGAACACTGAAGCTTTCTTT
CASSSGTGPMNTEAFF
>few|TRBV18|NA|TRBJ2-1
TGTGCCAGCTCACCATTCCCGGGCAGCTACAATGAGCAGTTCTTC
CASSPFPGSYNEQFF
>NA|TRBV10-1|NA|TRBJ2-7
TGCGCCAGCAGCAATTCAGGCGAAACCTACGAGCAGTACTTC
CASSNSGETYEQYF
>NA|TRBV7-8|TRBD1|TRBJ1-5
TGTGCCAGCAGCTTTTCCGGACAGGTTGATCAGCCCCAGCATTTT
CASSFSGQVDQPQHF
>NA|TRBV19|NA|TRBJ1-1
TGTGCCAGTAGTATGGGCCCTGAAGCTTTCTTT
CASSMGPEAFF
>once|TRBV9|NA|TRBJ2-2
TGTGCCAGCAGCCTATCTCCTTACACCGGGGAGCTGTTTTTT
CASSLSPYTGELFF
>NA|TRBV30|TRBD1|TRBJ2-5
TGTGCCTCCCGGACCAGGGGGCAAGAGACCCAGTACTTC
CASRTRGQETQYF
>NA|TRBV27|NA|TRBJ1-5
TGTGCCAGCAGTTTGTTCGGTACGGGCAATCAGCCCCAGCATTTT
CASSLFGTGNQPQHF
>NA|TRBV18|NA|TRBJ1-1
TGTGCCAGCTCACCATATACGGAAACTGAAGCTTTCTTT
CASSPYTETEAFF
>NA|TRBV28|NA|TRBJ2-2
TGTGCCAGCAGTCCGGGACTTAGGAACACCGGGGAGCTGTTTTTT
CASSPGLRNTGELFF
>NA|TRBV5-1|TRBD2|TRBJ2-5
TGCGCCAGCAGTCCCTGGGAGGGGGAGACCCAGTACTTC
CASSPWEGETQYF
>NA|TRBV5-6|NA|TRBJ1-6
TGTGCCAGCAGCCCGAAACCAATACAGGGTGGTTATAATTCACCCCTCCACTTT
CASSPKPIQGGYNSPLHF
>NA|TRBV29-1|TRBD2|TRBJ2-3
TGCAGCGTTGAGACTAGCGGGGTCACAGATACGCAGTATTTT
CSVETSGVTDTQYF
>few|TRBV19|NA|TRBJ1-5
TGTGCCAGTAGTATAGCAAGGGCAAGAAATCAGCCCCAGCATTTT
CASSIARARNQPQHF
>NA|TRBV27|TRBD2|TRBJ2-1
TGTGCCAGTAGTAAGCTTAGCGGGAGCTCCTACAATGAGCAGTTCTTC
CASSKLSGSSYNEQFF
>NA|TRBV7-8|NA|TRBJ1-5
TGTGCCAGCAGCTTAACTTGGGGGGGAGGGAATCAGCCCCAGCATTTT
CASSLTWGGGNQPQHF
>NA|TRBV6-4|NA|TRBJ1-1
TGTGCCAGCAGAGGAGTCGCCGCGAACACTGAAGCTTTCTTT
CASRGVAANTEAFF
>NA|TRBV9|NA|TRBJ1-6
TGTGCCAGCAGCCGCAATGCCGGGACGGAGAATTCACCCCTCCACTTT
CASSRNAGTENSPLHF
>NA|TRBV5-1|NA|TRBJ1-5
TGCGCCAGCAGCTCCGGGGGCAATCAGCCCCAGCATTTT
CASSSGGNQPQHF
>NA|TRBV5-4|TRBD1|TRBJ1-2
TGTGCCAGCAGCACACTGGGACAGGGGATTATCTATGGCTACACCTTC
CASSTLGQGIIYGYTF
>NA|TRBV11-3|NA|TRBJ1-1
TGTGCCAGCAGCTTGGGTGTAGGTGAAGCTTTCTTT
CASSLGVGEAFF
>NA|TRBV7-9|NA|TRBJ1-1
TGTGCCAGCAGCGAAACAGCGAACACTGAAGCTTTCTTT
CASSETANTEAFF
>few|TRBV4-1|TRBD1|TRBJ2-2
TGCGCCAGCAGCGGACAGGGGAACACCGGGGAGCTGTTTTTT
CASSGQGNTGELFF
>once|TRBV6-5|NA|TRBJ2-7
TGTGCCAGCAGGGACGGAGATTCCTACGAGCAGTACTTC
CASRDGDSYEQYF
>NA|TRBV27|NA|TRBJ1-5
TGTGCCAGCAGTCCGGGGCCGACGGGGCAGCCCCAGCATTTT
CASSPGPTGQPQHF
>NA|TRBV27|NA|TRBJ2-3
TGTGCCAGCAGTTTATTACGGGGCCAAGATACGCAGTATTTT
CASSLLRGQDTQYF
>NA|TRBV6-4|TRBD1|TRBJ1-1
TGTGCCAGCAGTGAAGACGGGACAGGGGGCGCTGAAGCTTTCTTT
CASSEDGTGGAEAFF
>NA|TRBV5-1|NA|TRBJ1-1
TGCGCCAGCAGCTTGGCCGGGTTGGCTGAAGCTTTCTTT
CASSLAGLAEAFF
>NA|TRBV5-1|NA|TRBJ1-1
TGCGCCAGCAGCTTGTTCGGGAACACTGAAGCTTTCTTT
CASSLFGNTEAFF
>NA|TRBV15|TRBD1|TRBJ1-1
TGTGCCACCAGCAGAGACAGGGGGCTGAGGTGGTACACTGAAGCTTTCTTT
CATSRDRGLRWYTEAFF
>NA|TRBV6-5|NA|TRBJ1-5
TGTGCCAGCAGTTACGACAAGAATCAGCCCCAGCATTTT
CASSYDKNQPQHF
>NA|TRBV29-1|NA|TRBJ1-5
TGCAGCGTTGTATTTCAGGAGAGTCAGCCCCAGCATTTT
CSVVFQESQPQHF
>few|TRBV5-6|NA|TRBJ1-5
TGTGCCAGCAGCTCCGGACAGCCAAGCAATCAGCCCCAGCATTTT
CASSSGQPSNQPQHF
>once|TRBV5-6|NA|TRBJ1-4
TGTGCCAGCAGCTTGATGAAGGGTTCAGGGGAAAAACTGTTTTTT
CASSLMKGSGEKLFF
>NA|TRBV2|NA|TRBJ2-2
TGTGCCAGCAGCGACTTAGGGGGCACCGGGGAGCTGTTTTTT
CASSDLGGTGELFF
>once|TRBV5-4|NA|TRBJ2-6
TGTGCCAGCAGCTTCCCTCGGTTCGGTGGGGCCAACGTCCTGACTTTC
CASSFPRFGGANVLTF
>NA|TRBV28|NA|TRBJ1-5
TGTGCCAGCGGGGGCCGGTTGGGTCAGCCCCAGCATTTT
CASGGRLGQPQHF
>NA|TRBV6-4|NA|TRBJ1-1
TGTGCCAGCAGAAGGGGGTATGAAGCTTTCTTT
CASRRGYEAFF
>NA|TRBV5-1|NA|TRBJ2-5
TGCGCCAGCAGCTTGGGGACAGTGGGGGCGGAGACCCAGTACTTC
CASSLGTVGAETQYF
>NA|TRBV5-4|NA|TRBJ1-6
TGTGCCAGCAGCTGGGCGACAGGAAATAATTCACCCCTCCACTTT
CASSWATGNNSPLHF
>NA|TRBV6-5|TRBD1|TRBJ1-2
TGTGCCAGCAGTTCGGGACAGGGATTCTATGGCTACACCTTC
CASSSGQGFYGYTF
>once|TRBV28|NA|TRBJ1-1
TGTGCCAGCAGTTTAGGGAGGAACAGGCTAAACACTGAAGCTTTCTTT
CASSLGRNRLNTEAFF